These T cell receptor beta chains were read from a single sample in a study of blood T cell repertoires in COVID-19. Profiling relied on immunoSEQ multiplex PCR, and the TCRdb table lists in-frame clones only, not all of them. The sample has some 150,000 clones, around 83% seen once. Sequenced material: peripheral blood. The source is a woman aged 50 to 60 in a cohort sampled during active or convalescent COVID-19. Each CDR3 is given with its conserved first and last residue. A D gene is named only where the DNA matches it firmly. Size is omitted from some rows. Given values are once, few, many or a class for expanded clones.

j_gene	d_gene	abundance	v_gene	CDR3nt	CDR3aa
TRBJ1-4	-	-	TRBV19	TGTGCCAGTAGTATGGACAGACGTCGTCTGTTTTTT	CASSMDRRRLFF
TRBJ2-5	-	-	TRBV29-1	TGCAGCGGTCTCAGGGCTCCCGGGGGAGAGACCCAGTACTTC	CSGLRAPGGETQYF
TRBJ1-1	-	-	TRBV6-2/TRBV6-3	TGTGCCAGCAGTTACTATGGACAGCCTGAAGCTTTCTTT	CASSYYGQPEAFF
TRBJ2-6	-	-	TRBV5-1	TGCGCCAGCAGTTCCAGGGTATCTGGGGCCAACGTCCTGACTTTC	CASSSRVSGANVLTF
TRBJ1-5	-	-	TRBV4-1	TGCGCCAGCAGCTCTCAGGATCAGCCCCAGCATTTT	CASSSQDQPQHF
TRBJ2-5	-	-	TRBV30	TGTGCCTGGAGTAAGGGTGGGGCCTCTATAATGGTGCAAGAGACCCAGTACTTC	CAWSKGGASIMVQETQYF
TRBJ1-3	-	-	TRBV10-3	TGTGCCATCAGGGGGGCTCACGACTCTGGAAACACCATATATTTT	CAIRGAHDSGNTIYF
TRBJ2-7	-	-	TRBV18	TGTGCCAGCTCATCGACACAGGTTTCGGACGAGCAGTACTTC	CASSSTQVSDEQYF
TRBJ2-1	TRBD2	-	TRBV11-3	TGTGCCAGCAGCATGACTAGCGGGCAACATGAGCAGTTCTTC	CASSMTSGQHEQFF
TRBJ2-2	TRBD1	-	TRBV4-3	TGCGCCAGCAGCCAAGACAGGGGGACCGGGGAGCTGTTTTTT	CASSQDRGTGELFF
TRBJ2-6	-	once	TRBV6-1	TGTGCCAGCAGTGATCAGGGGCTGCCTGGGGCCAACGTCCTGACTTTC	CASSDQGLPGANVLTF
TRBJ2-7	-	-	TRBV6-5	TGTAAAAAACGCACGGTCCCTACCGAGCAGTACTTC	CKKRTVPTEQYF
TRBJ1-1	TRBD1	-	TRBV7-8	TGTGCCAGCAGCTCGGGACAGGGGTTTGGAACTGAAGCTTTCTTT	CASSSGQGFGTEAFF
TRBJ1-1	TRBD1	few	TRBV6-5	TGTGCCAGCAGGGTGCAGGGGGACACTGAAGCTTTCTTT	CASRVQGDTEAFF
TRBJ2-5	-	-	TRBV11-2	TGTGCCAGCAGCTTAGTTCCTAGCTTTGAGACCCAGTACTTC	CASSLVPSFETQYF
TRBJ2-3	TRBD1	-	TRBV3-1/TRBV3-2	TGTGCCAGCAGCCAGGCCACCGGGACAGGGAATGGAGATACGCAGTATTTT	CASSQATGTGNGDTQYF
TRBJ2-7	TRBD1	once	TRBV6-2/TRBV6-3	TGTGCCAGCAGTTACTACAGGGGGCTTTTCGAGCAGTACTTC	CASSYYRGLFEQYF
TRBJ2-3	-	-	TRBV7-7	TGTGCTAGCAGCTTAGCGGGACAGGACACAGATACGCAGTATTTT	CASSLAGQDTDTQYF
TRBJ1-4	-	-	TRBV2	TGTGCCAGCAGAGGACAGTCCCTGGCTAATGAAAAACTGTTTTTT	CASRGQSLANEKLFF
TRBJ1-4	-	-	TRBV5-4	TGTGCCAGCAGCTGCCAGGCGCGGGGGGGGGCAACTAATGAAAAACTGTTTTTT	CASSCQARGGATNEKLFF
TRBJ1-6	-	-	TRBV30	TGTGCCTGGAGTCTTCAGGGGTTCTCCTATAATTCACCCCTCCACTTT	CAWSLQGFSYNSPLHF
TRBJ1-4	TRBD1	-	TRBV4-1	TGCGCCAGCAGCCCGGGACAGGGGCCTCTTGATGAAAAACTGTTTTTT	CASSPGQGPLDEKLFF
TRBJ1-6	TRBD1	few	TRBV5-1	TGCGCCAGCAGCACGGGGACAGGGGGCGGACTGTCTAATTCACCCCTCCACTTT	CASSTGTGGGLSNSPLHF
TRBJ2-5	TRBD2	-	TRBV7-9	TGTGCCAGCCGACTAGCGGGGGAGACCCAGTACTTC	CASRLAGETQYF
TRBJ1-2	-	-	TRBV4-1	TGCGCCAGCAGCCACCCGATCAGGGGCTCTAACTATGGCTACACCTTC	CASSHPIRGSNYGYTF
TRBJ2-7	-	-	TRBV27	TGTGCCAGCAGTTTATCTGGACAGTTTAGCTCCTACGAGCAGTACTTC	CASSLSGQFSSYEQYF
TRBJ2-1	TRBD1	-	TRBV15	TGTGCCACCAGCAGAGATTGGAGACAGGGACAAGAGAAGTTCTTC	CATSRDWRQGQEKFF
TRBJ2-1	TRBD2	-	TRBV7-8	TGTGCCAGCAGCGCCCTAGCGGGGGGCTTCTACAATGAGCAGTTCTTC	CASSALAGGFYNEQFF
TRBJ1-1	-	-	TRBV19	TGTGCCAGTAGTGGAGGCAGAACCAACACTGAAGCTTTCTTT	CASSGGRTNTEAFF
TRBJ1-2	TRBD1	few	TRBV29-1	TGCAGCGTTGAAGGAGAGGGGGCGGGCGGCTACACCTTC	CSVEGEGAGGYTF
TRBJ2-1	TRBD2	-	TRBV5-1	TGCGCCAGCAGCGAAACTAGCGGGGAGTACAATGAGCAGTTCTTC	CASSETSGEYNEQFF
TRBJ2-7	-	-	TRBV27	TGTGCCAGCGCGGGACAGTCGACCTACGAGCAGTACTTC	CASAGQSTYEQYF
TRBJ2-2	-	-	TRBV30	TGTGCCTGGAGTGGCGGACTAAGGAACACCGGGGAGCTGTTTTTT	CAWSGGLRNTGELFF
TRBJ1-2	-	once	TRBV10-2	TGCGCCAGCAGTGATAGTGTCCAGGGGCACTATGGCTACACCTTC	CASSDSVQGHYGYTF
TRBJ1-2	-	-	TRBV19	TGTGCCAGTACCGGGGGAGGGATAAACTATGGCTACACCTTC	CASTGGGINYGYTF
TRBJ1-2	-	-	TRBV21-1	TGTGCCAGCAGCAAATTCCTTGGAGGGTACACCTTC	CASSKFLGGYTF
TRBJ1-5	-	-	TRBV5-1	TGCGCCAGCAGCGCAACGGGACAAGGGGCTCAGCCCCAGCATTTT	CASSATGQGAQPQHF
TRBJ1-1	-	-	TRBV5-3	TGTGCCAGAATACAGGGTGAAGCTTTCTTT	CARIQGEAFF
TRBJ1-2	-	-	TRBV10-3	TGTGCCATCAGTAAACCAGGGGATAACTATGGCTACACCTTC	CAISKPGDNYGYTF
TRBJ1-6	-	-	TRBV3-1/TRBV3-2	TGTGCCAGCAGCCTGGGCGGAGGGGAGTCACCCCTCCACTTT	CASSLGGGESPLHF
TRBJ2-1	-	-	TRBV9	TGTGCCAGCAGCGTAGTGGGAGTGCACGCAAGCGAGCAGTTCTTC	CASSVVGVHASEQFF
TRBJ2-4	-	once	TRBV5-1	TGCGCCAGCAGCTTGGGGACACAAGGGGAAAACATTCAGTACTTC	CASSLGTQGENIQYF
TRBJ2-1	-	-	TRBV10-3	TGTGCTTACGGGGGACAGCCGAGGAATGAGCAGTTCTTC	CAYGGQPRNEQFF
TRBJ2-1	-	-	TRBV5-1	TGCGCCAGCAGCTTGACAGGGACTACGACCTACAATGAGCAGTTCTTC	CASSLTGTTTYNEQFF
TRBJ2-5	-	-	TRBV5-5	TGTGCCAGCAGCTTGGCAGGACAGAAAGAGACCCAGTACTTC	CASSLAGQKETQYF
TRBJ2-7	-	-	TRBV5-1	TGCGCCAGCAGCTTGGGGCGGAAATGGGTCGCTAATTACTCCTACGAGCAGTACTTC	CASSLGRKWVANYSYEQYF
TRBJ1-1	TRBD1	-	TRBV19	TGTGCCAGTAGTTCCAGACAGGGGATCGCTGAAGCTTTCTTT	CASSSRQGIAEAFF
TRBJ2-4	-	once	TRBV6-5	TGTGCCTTGTCGAGGGGGAGCGAAAACATTCAGTACTTC	CALSRGSENIQYF
TRBJ2-5	TRBD2	once	TRBV5-1	TGCGCCAGCGACCTAGCGGGGGGCGAGACCCAGTACTTC	CASDLAGGETQYF
TRBJ2-1	TRBD1	-	TRBV9	TGTGCCAGCACCAAAACAGGGGGCCCCCCCAATGAGCAGTTCTTC	CASTKTGGPPNEQFF
TRBJ2-1	TRBD1	once	TRBV5-1	TGCGCCAGCAGCGCCGACGTGGGACAGACCTCCTACAATGAGCAGTTCTTC	CASSADVGQTSYNEQFF
TRBJ1-2	-	-	TRBV6-1	TGTGCCAGCAGTGAAGCCGGGGCGGGGTACTATGGCTACACCTTC	CASSEAGAGYYGYTF
TRBJ2-3	-	-	TRBV6-2/TRBV6-3	TGTGCCAGCAGCCCAGGGGAAGAGGCAGATACGCAGTATTTT	CASSPGEEADTQYF
TRBJ2-5	-	-	TRBV9	TGTGCCAGCAGCGACGGGGGAGGAGAGACCCAGTACTTC	CASSDGGGETQYF